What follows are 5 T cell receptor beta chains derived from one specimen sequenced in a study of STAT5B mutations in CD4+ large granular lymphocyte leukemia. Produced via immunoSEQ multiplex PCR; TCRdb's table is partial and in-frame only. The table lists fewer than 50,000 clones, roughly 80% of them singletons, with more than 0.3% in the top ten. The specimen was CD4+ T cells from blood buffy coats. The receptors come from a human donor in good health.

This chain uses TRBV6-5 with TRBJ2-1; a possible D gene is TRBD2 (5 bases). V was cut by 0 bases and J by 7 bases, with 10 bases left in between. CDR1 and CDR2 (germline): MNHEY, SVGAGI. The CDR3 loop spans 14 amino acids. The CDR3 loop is CASSYSELGNEQFF. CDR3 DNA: TGTGCCAGCAGTTACTCCGAACTAGGTAATGAGCAGTTCTTC.

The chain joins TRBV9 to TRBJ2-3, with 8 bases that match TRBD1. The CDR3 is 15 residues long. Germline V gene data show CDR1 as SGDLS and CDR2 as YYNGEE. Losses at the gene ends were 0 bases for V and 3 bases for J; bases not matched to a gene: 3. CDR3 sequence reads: CASSVARGRTDTQYF. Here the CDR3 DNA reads TGTGCCAGCAGCGTAGCCAGGGGGCGTACAGATACGCAGTATTTT.

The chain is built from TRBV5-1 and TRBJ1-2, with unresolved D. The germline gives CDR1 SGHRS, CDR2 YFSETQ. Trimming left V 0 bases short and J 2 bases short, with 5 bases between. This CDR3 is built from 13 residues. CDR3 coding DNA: TGCGCCAGCAGCTTGGAACGAAACTATGGCTACACCTTC. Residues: CASSLERNYGYTF.

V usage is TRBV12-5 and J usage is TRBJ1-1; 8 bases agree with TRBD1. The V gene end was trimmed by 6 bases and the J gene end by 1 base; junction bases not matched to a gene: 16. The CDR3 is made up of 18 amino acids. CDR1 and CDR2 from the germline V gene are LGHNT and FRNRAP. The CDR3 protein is CASGPEWTGRGQNTEAFF. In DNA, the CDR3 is TGTGCTAGTGGCCCCGAATGGACAGGGAGGGGGCAGAACACTGAAGCTTTCTTT. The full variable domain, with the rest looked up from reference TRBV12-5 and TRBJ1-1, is DARVTQTPRHKVTEMGQEVTMRCQPILGHNTVFWYRQTMMQGLELLAYFRNRAPLDDSGMPKDRFSAEMPDATLATLKIQPSEPRDSAVYFCASGPEWTGRGQNTEAFFGQGTRLTVV.

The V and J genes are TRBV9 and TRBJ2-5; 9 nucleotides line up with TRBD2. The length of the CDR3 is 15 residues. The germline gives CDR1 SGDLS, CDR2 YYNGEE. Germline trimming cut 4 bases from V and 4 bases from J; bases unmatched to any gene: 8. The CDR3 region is CASSPSGERRETQYF. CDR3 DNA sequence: TGTGCCAGCAGCCCTAGCGGGGAGCGGCGAGAGACCCAGTACTTC.